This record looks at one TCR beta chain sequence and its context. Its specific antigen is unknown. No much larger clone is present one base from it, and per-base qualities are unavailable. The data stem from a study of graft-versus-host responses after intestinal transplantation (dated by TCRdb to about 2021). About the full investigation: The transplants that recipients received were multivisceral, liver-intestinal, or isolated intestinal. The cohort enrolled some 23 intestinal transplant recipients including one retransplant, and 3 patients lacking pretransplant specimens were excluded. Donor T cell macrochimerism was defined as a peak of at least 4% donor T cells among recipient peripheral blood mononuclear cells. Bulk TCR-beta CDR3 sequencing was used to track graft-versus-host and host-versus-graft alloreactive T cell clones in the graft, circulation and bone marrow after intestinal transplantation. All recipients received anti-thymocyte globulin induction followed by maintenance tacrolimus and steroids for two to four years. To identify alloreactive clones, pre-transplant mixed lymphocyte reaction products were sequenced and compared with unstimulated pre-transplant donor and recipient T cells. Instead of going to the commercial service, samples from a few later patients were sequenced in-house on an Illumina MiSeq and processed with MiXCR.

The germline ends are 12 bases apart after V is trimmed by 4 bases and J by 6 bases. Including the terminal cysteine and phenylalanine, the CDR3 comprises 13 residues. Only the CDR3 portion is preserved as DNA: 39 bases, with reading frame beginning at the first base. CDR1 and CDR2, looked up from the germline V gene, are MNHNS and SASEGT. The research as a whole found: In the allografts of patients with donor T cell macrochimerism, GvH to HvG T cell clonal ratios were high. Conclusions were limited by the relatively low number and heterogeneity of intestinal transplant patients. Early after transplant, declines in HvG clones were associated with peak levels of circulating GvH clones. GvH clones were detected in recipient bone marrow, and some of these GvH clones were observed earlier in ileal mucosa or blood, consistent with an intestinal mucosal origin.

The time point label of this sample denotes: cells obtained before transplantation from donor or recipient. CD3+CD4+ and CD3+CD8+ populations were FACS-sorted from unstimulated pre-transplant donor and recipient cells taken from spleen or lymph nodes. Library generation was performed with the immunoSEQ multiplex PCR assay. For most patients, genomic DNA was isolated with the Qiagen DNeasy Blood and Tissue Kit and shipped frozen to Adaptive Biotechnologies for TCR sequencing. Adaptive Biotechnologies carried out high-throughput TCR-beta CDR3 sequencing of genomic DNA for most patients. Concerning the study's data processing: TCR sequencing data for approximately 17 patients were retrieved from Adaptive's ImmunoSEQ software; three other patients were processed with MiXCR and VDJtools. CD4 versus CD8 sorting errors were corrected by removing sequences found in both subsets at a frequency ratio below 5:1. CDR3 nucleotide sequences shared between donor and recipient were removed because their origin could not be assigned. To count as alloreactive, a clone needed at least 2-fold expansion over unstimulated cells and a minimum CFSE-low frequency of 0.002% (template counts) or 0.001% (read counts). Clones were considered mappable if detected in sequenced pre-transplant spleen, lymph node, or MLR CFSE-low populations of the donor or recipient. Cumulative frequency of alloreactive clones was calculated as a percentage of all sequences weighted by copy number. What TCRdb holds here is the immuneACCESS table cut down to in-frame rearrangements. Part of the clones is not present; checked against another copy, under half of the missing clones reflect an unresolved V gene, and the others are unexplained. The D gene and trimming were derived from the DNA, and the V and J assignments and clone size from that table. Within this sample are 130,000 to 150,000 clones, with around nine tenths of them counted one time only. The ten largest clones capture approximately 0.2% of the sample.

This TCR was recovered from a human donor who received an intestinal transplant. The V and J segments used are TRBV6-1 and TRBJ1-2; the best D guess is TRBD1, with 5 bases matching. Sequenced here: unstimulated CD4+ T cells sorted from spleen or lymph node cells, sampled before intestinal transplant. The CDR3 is CASSVVGVDGYTF. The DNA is TGTGCCAGCAGTGTGGTAGGGGTGGATGGCTACACCTTC.